This TCR beta chain is from a study of glioma-infiltrating T cells after dendritic cell vaccination. Sequencing was performed with immunoSEQ multiplex PCR; in TCRdb, only in-frame clones are kept and a portion is missing. The sample shows 80,000 to 95,000 clones, roughly 85% of them seen only once. This sample's time point: after dendritic cell vaccination, including at tumor progression/relapse. CDR1 and CDR2 from the germline V gene are SQVTM and ANQGSEA. After removal of 2 bases from V and 1 base from J, the junction contained 9 bases not matched to a gene. The CDR3 has 17 amino acids. The clonotype comes from a human donor with glioblastoma. The V and J genes are TRBV29-1 and TRBJ2-3; 10 bases align to TRBD1. Sequenced here: blood, sampled after dendritic cell vaccination. CDR3 in DNA: TGCAGCGTTGAAAGGGGAGCGACAGGGGGCGGCACAGATACGCAGTATTTT. As protein: CSVERGATGGGTDTQYF.